These 27 T cell receptor beta chains share one sample of origin, sequenced in a study of T cell responses to AZD1222 COVID-19 vaccine. Produced via immunoSEQ multiplex PCR; TCRdb's table is partial and in-frame only. The table has tens of thousands of clones, 80% to 90% seen once. Sequenced material: peripheral blood, taken 28 days after the second AZD1222 dose. These receptors originate from an adult who received the AZD1222 COVID-19 vaccine.

The V call is TRBV19, the J call TRBJ1-4; D is unclear. The CDR3 is made up of 16 amino acids. Germline-derived CDR1 and CDR2 are LNHDA and SQIVND (reference sequence). V lost 7 bases to trimming and J lost 0 bases, with 15 bases between them. The CDR3 nucleotides read TGTGCCAGTATGGACCCCAAGGGCGCAACTAATGAAAAACTGTTTTTT. Protein sequence: CASMDPKGATNEKLFF.

This chain links TRBV6-4 with TRBJ2-7; D might be TRBD1 (7 bases). Germline V CDR1 and CDR2: MRHNA, SNTAGT. V lost 6 bases and J lost 8, with 17 bases in between. The CDR3 contains 13 residues. CDR3 loop: CASSAEEGQKQYF. CDR3 nucleotides: TGTGCCAGCAGCGCCGAGGAGGGACAGAAGCAGTACTTC.

The V and J genes are TRBV11-1 and TRBJ1-2; a weak D match, TRBD1 (6 bases). This CDR3 is 15 amino acids long. From germline, CDR1 is SGHAT and CDR2 FQDESV (reference sequence). V shed 5 bases and J shed 5 bases, with 18 bases lying between them. Written as DNA, the CDR3 is TGTGCCAGCAGCCGACAGGCCGATACGATTTATGGCTACACCTTC. Its protein is CASSRQADTIYGYTF.

This clone was detected once. J is TRBJ2-1 and V is TRBV7-6; D unresolved. Trimming shortened V by 11 bases and J by 2 bases, and 7 bases separated the two germline ends. This CDR3 is 11 amino acids long. The germline gives CDR1 SGHVS, CDR2 FNYEAQ. CDR3 coding DNA: TGTGCCGACGGCCCCTACAATGAGCAGTTCTTC. Translating it yields CADGPYNEQFF.

J is TRBJ2-1 and V is TRBV11-2; a weak D match, TRBD2 (5 bases). Trimming removed 5 bases from V and 8 bases from J, with 16 bases in between. Germline CDR1 is SGHAT and CDR2 is FQNNGV. The CDR3 sequence is 14 residues long. The CDR3 bases are TGTGCCAGCAGCCCGGGATCCTTAGGGTATGAGCAGTTCTTC. Residues: CASSPGSLGYEQFF.

The chain links TRBV25-1 to TRBJ1-4; tentative D call: TRBD1 (6 bases). This CDR3 region has 13 residues. V dropped 7 bases and J dropped 10 bases, with 16 bases sitting between them. CDR1 is MGHDK, CDR2 SYGVNS, per germline. The DNA for the CDR3 is TGTGCCAGCAAGGTTCGGGAACAGGGAAAACTGTTTTTT. Its protein is CASKVREQGKLFF.

The DNA for the CDR3 is TGTGCCAGCTCACCTCGGCCACAGGAGGGGACTGAAGCTTTCTTT. As protein: CASSPRPQEGTEAFF. This chain uses TRBV18 with TRBJ1-1; D perhaps matches TRBD1 (5 bases). In germline, CDR1 is KGHSH, CDR2 LQKENI. The length of the CDR3 is 15 residues. V dropped 3 bases and J dropped 5 bases, with 16 bases sitting between them.

This rearrangement joins TRBV14 to TRBJ1-6; D uncertain. Trimming left V 0 bases short and J 7 bases short, with 13 bases between. Germline CDR1 SGHDN, CDR2 FVKESK. The CDR3 consists of 16 residues. This chain's CDR3 is CASSQDTLDSNSPLHF. The CDR3 nucleotides are TGTGCCAGCAGCCAAGACACGCTTGATTCCAATTCACCCCTCCACTTT.

The chain couples TRBV7-2 to TRBJ2-3; 10 positions agree with TRBD2. V shed 1 base, J shed 2 bases, and the junction held 6 bases outside the gene matches. Germline CDR1 is SGHTA and CDR2 is FQGNSA. The CDR3 has 17 amino acids. This CDR3 reads CASSLDLAGGLTDTQYF. CDR3 coding DNA: TGTGCCAGCAGCTTAGATTTAGCGGGAGGCCTCACAGATACGCAGTATTTT.

The chain carries TRBV5-1 and TRBJ1-2; no firm D call. Germline V gene lookup returns CDR1 SGHRS and CDR2 YFSETQ. V was shortened by 4 bases and J by 8 bases, with 18 bases between the two germline ends. CDR3 size: 14 residues. CDR3 residues: CASSPHGDSGGYTF. In nucleotides, the CDR3 is TGCGCCAGCAGCCCCCACGGGGATTCAGGCGGCTACACCTTC.

The CDR3 DNA follows: TGTGCCAGCAGTTTGACGGTACTAGCGGGTCGACCCTACAATGAGCAGTTCTTC. Residues: CASSLTVLAGRPYNEQFF. The V call is TRBV27, the J call TRBJ2-1; 9 positions agree with TRBD2. The CDR3 runs 18 residues. The J segment lost 2 bases and the V segment lost 3 bases, leaving 11 bases of the junction unmatched. Germline V gives CDR1 MNHEY, CDR2 SMNVEV (reference sequence).

The gene calls are TRBV27 and TRBJ1-2; 12 bases line up with TRBD1. V lost 5 bases, J lost 4 bases, and 11 bases stayed unmatched. The CDR3 contains 17 residues. Germline loops: CDR1 MNHEY, CDR2 SMNVEV (reference sequence). The CDR3 DNA reads as TGTGCCAGCAGTAAACTCCGGGACAGGGGGCAGAGCTATGGCTACACCTTC. Encoded protein: CASSKLRDRGQSYGYTF.

This clone was recorded a few times. The chain employs TRBV29-1 and TRBJ1-1; D not certain. CDR1 is SQVTM and CDR2 is ANQGSEA in the germline V gene. The germline V and J ends were trimmed by 6 bases and 1 base, with 12 bases remaining between them. This CDR3 comprises 13 residues. As DNA, the CDR3 is TGCAGCGTAGAGGGCCGGGGGAACACTGAAGCTTTCTTT. This codes for CSVEGRGNTEAFF.

This sequence joins TRBV2 and TRBJ2-6; D gene uncertain. Trimming took off 3 bases at V and 0 bases at J, with 6 bases between the two ends. This CDR3 contains 15 residues. Germline V CDR1 and CDR2: SNHLY, FYNNEI. The CDR3 region has the DNA TGTGCCAGCAGTGAGGAGTTCTCTGGGGCCAACGTCCTGACTTTC. Protein: CASSEEFSGANVLTF. The complete variable domain, with remaining parts taken from reference TRBV2 and TRBJ2-6, reads EPEVTQTPSHQVTQMGQEVILRCVPISNHLYFYWYRQILGQKVEFLVSFYNNEISEKSEIFDDQFSVERPDGSNFTLKIRSTKLEDSAMYFCASSEEFSGANVLTFGAGSRLTVL.

The rearrangement links TRBV28 to TRBJ1-5, with D hard to call. V was trimmed by 5 bases and J by 7 bases, leaving 15 bases between them. The CDR3 is 14 amino acids. Germline CDR1 MDHEN, CDR2 SYDVKM. The CDR3 nucleotides read TGTGCCAGCAGTCCTCCTTCAAGTTGGCAGCCCCAGCATTTT. Translated: CASSPPSSWQPQHF.

The genes are TRBV28 and TRBJ2-7; D is perhaps TRBD2 (6 bases). CDR3 length equals 14 residues. Germline CDR1 MDHEN, CDR2 SYDVKM. The V end was cut by 1 base, the J end by 1 base, with 8 bases between. The CDR3 loop reads CASSLSGLSYEQYF. The CDR3 DNA is TGTGCCAGCAGTTTATCTGGACTATCCTACGAGCAGTACTTC.

J is TRBJ2-5 and V is TRBV5-4; 8 positions agree with TRBD2. Germline CDR1 is SGHNT and CDR2 is YYREEE (reference sequence). This CDR3 spans 17 amino acids. V shed 1 base, J shed 3 bases, and the junction held 11 bases outside the gene matches. The CDR3 here is CASSLKKTGAGEETQYF. In DNA, the CDR3 is TGTGCCAGCAGCTTGAAAAAAACGGGAGCGGGAGAAGAGACCCAGTACTTC.

J is TRBJ2-7 and V is TRBV6-5; TRBD1 matches 7 bases. The CDR3 runs 15 residues. Germline CDR1 is MNHEY and CDR2 is SVGAGI. The V segment lost 5 bases and the J segment 2 bases; nucleotides outside the gene matches: 9. In DNA, the CDR3 is TGTGCCAGCAGTACCCGGGACAGCTTTCCCTACGAGCAGTACTTC. Its protein product is CASSTRDSFPYEQYF.

The chain links TRBV2 to TRBJ2-2, with 8 bases lining up with TRBD2. This CDR3 is built from 15 residues. The V segment lost 7 bases and the J segment 6 bases; nucleotides outside the gene matches: 10. In germline, CDR1 is SNHLY, CDR2 FYNNEI. This CDR3 reads CASKRREEVAGELFF. CDR3 in DNA: TGTGCCAGCAAACGGCGGGAGGAGGTCGCCGGGGAGCTGTTTTTT.

The chain recombines TRBV29-1 with TRBJ1-2; no definite D call. The CDR3 totals 12 residues. Germline V CDR1 and CDR2: SQVTM, ANQGSEA. V was cut by 1 base and J by 2 bases, with 5 bases left in between. CDR3 bases: TGCAGCGTTGAAGGGTCCAACTATGGCTACACCTTC. Protein product: CSVEGSNYGYTF.

The chain has TRBV10-1 and TRBJ1-1; 9 nucleotides align to TRBD1. The junction had 12 bases not matched to a gene; V was cut back by 4 bases and J by 3 bases. CDR1 and CDR2 from the germline V gene are WNHNN and SYGVQD (reference sequence). This CDR3 comprises 17 residues. CDR3 in DNA: TGCGCCAGCAGTGTCCGGGCGACCCGGACAGGGGACACTGAAGCTTTCTTT. Its protein product is CASSVRATRTGDTEAFF.

The chain carries TRBV6-5 and TRBJ2-2, with D hard to call. Germline V gene data show CDR1 as MNHEY and CDR2 as SVGAGI. The CDR3 spans 15 residues. The V and J ends lost 3 bases and 5 bases respectively, with 13 bases between them. In DNA form, the CDR3 reads TGTGCCAGCAGTTATAGCAGAGAACAGACCGGGGAGCTGTTTTTT. It is translated as CASSYSREQTGELFF.

The chain joins TRBV4-3 to TRBJ2-7; D gene unclear. The CDR3 consists of 15 residues. V gave up 0 bases and J gave up 0 bases, with 9 bases separating them. In germline, CDR1 is LGHNA, CDR2 YSLEER. CDR3 loop: CASSQEWHVSYEQYF. CDR3 DNA: TGCGCCAGCAGCCAAGAATGGCACGTCTCCTACGAGCAGTACTTC.

CDR3 region: CASSLAREAYGYTF. CDR3 coding DNA: TGTGCCAGCAGTTTAGCCAGGGAGGCGTATGGCTACACCTTC. V gene TRBV27 combines with J gene TRBJ1-2, with a weak D call TRBD1 (5 bases). CDR1 and CDR2 (germline): MNHEY, SMNVEV (reference sequence). The CDR3 extends over 14 amino acids. Trimming took 2 bases from V and 5 from J, leaving 12 bases between them.

V is TRBV18 and J is TRBJ2-7; 10 positions agree with TRBD1. CDR1 is KGHSH and CDR2 is LQKENI in the germline V gene. The trim removed 3 bases at V and 7 bases at J, leaving 9 bases unmatched. The CDR3 runs to 15 residues. In DNA form, the CDR3 reads TGTGCCAGCTCACCCTCTTTGACAGGGGGCGCGGAGCAGTACTTC. This codes for CASSPSLTGGAEQYF.

This chain connects TRBV3-1 (or the pseudogene TRBV3-2) to TRBJ1-3; D uncertain. The V gene lost 4 bases and the J gene lost 5 bases, with 12 bases spanning the gap. This CDR3 is built from 14 residues. CDR1 is LGHDT, CDR2 YNNKEL, per germline (reference sequence). CDR3 bases: TGTGCCAGCAGCCGCCTCGGGTCTCGAAACACCATATATTTT. As protein: CASSRLGSRNTIYF.

The rearrangement links TRBV25-1 to TRBJ2-1, with 13 nucleotides matching TRBD2. The germline CDR1 and CDR2 sequences are MGHDK and SYGVNS. V was clipped by 7 bases and J by 9 bases; unmatched bases: 6. The length of the CDR3 is 14 residues. CDR3 sequence (DNA): TGTGCCAGCATCACTAGCGGGAGGGAGGCTGAGCAGTTCTTC. Encoded protein: CASITSGREAEQFF.